The next 16 T cell receptor beta chains were all read from a single sample in a study of shared clonotypes between healthy human individuals. Profiling relied on immunoSEQ multiplex PCR, and the TCRdb table lists in-frame clones only, not all of them. Of 2 million or so clones in the sample, 85% to 95% are singletons; the top ten hold under 0.15%. The sample comprised naive CD4+ T cells sorted from blood. Described subset: CD45RA+ positively selected. The receptor set was obtained from a man aged 18 to 30 in good health.

The genes are TRBV30 and TRBJ2-7; D remains unclear. Per the germline V gene, CDR1 is GTSNPN and CDR2 is SVGIG (reference sequence). The CDR3 covers 13 residues. V lost 0 bases and J 7 bases, leaving 13 bases between the germline ends. The CDR3 loop is CAWSVSSPGEQYF. The DNA for the CDR3 is TGTGCCTGGAGTGTATCCTCACCCGGGGAGCAGTACTTC.

The chain couples TRBV4-1 to TRBJ2-7, with 9 bases matching TRBD1. The CDR3 is made up of 16 amino acids. Germline loops: CDR1 MGHRA, CDR2 YSYEKL. J gave up 0 bases and V 1 base, and 4 bases lay outside the gene matches. CDR3 in DNA: TGCGCCAGCAGCCAAGTTCCGGGACAGGGCTCCTACGAGCAGTACTTC. Its protein product is CASSQVPGQGSYEQYF.

The rearrangement uses TRBV27 and TRBJ2-7, with TRBD1 identical over 7 bases. With V trimmed by 5 bases and J by 9 bases, 16 bases remained unmatched. The CDR3 runs to 15 residues. In germline, CDR1 is MNHEY, CDR2 SMNVEV (reference sequence). The CDR3 region has the DNA TGTGCCAGCAGTCCCGGGACAGCGAGAGTTGAACGGCAGTACTTC. It codes for CASSPGTARVERQYF.

The chain recombines TRBV7-9 with TRBJ2-2, with D possibly being TRBD2 (5 bases). The V end was cut by 2 bases, the J end by 5 bases, with 9 bases between. This CDR3 comprises 14 residues. Germline lookup yields CDR1 SEHNR and CDR2 FQNEAQ (reference sequence). The DNA for the CDR3 is TGTGCCAGCAGCTTAATGACGGGGACCGGGGAGCTGTTTTTT. As protein: CASSLMTGTGELFF.

The chain uses TRBV19 and TRBJ1-5, with a possible D match to TRBD1 (6 bases). The V end lost 5 bases, the J end lost 0 bases, and 11 bases lay between the germline ends. The germline V gene has CDR1 LNHDA and CDR2 SQIVND (reference sequence). The CDR3 consists of 15 residues. The CDR3 nucleotides are TGTGCCAGTAGTCCCGGACAGTATAGCAATCAGCCCCAGCATTTT. It encodes CASSPGQYSNQPQHF.

This sequence joins TRBV10-1 and TRBJ2-3; D gene uncertain. V lost 2 bases and J lost 2, with 8 bases in between. In germline, CDR1 is WNHNN, CDR2 SYGVQD (reference sequence). This CDR3 comprises 14 residues. The CDR3 loop reads CASSEVQNTDTQYF. The CDR3 DNA is TGCGCCAGCAGTGAGGTCCAGAACACAGATACGCAGTATTTT.

The chain is built from TRBV5-1 and TRBJ1-4; D is unresolved. V was shortened by 4 bases and J by 0 bases, with 10 bases between the two germline ends. The V gene's germline CDR1 is SGHRS and CDR2 YFSETQ. The CDR3 consists of 15 residues. The CDR3 is CASSPEVSTNEKLFF. The CDR3 nucleotides are TGCGCCAGCAGCCCAGAGGTCTCAACTAATGAAAAACTGTTTTTT.

The gene calls are TRBV18 and TRBJ1-1, with D uncertain. There are 13 residues in the CDR3. Trimming pared 4 bases from V and 0 bases from J, leaving 6 bases between. Looked up from germline, CDR1 is KGHSH and CDR2 is LQKENI. The CDR3 region is CASSQPLNTEAFF. In DNA, the CDR3 is TGTGCCAGCTCACAACCCCTGAACACTGAAGCTTTCTTT.

The J gene is TRBJ1-5, the V gene TRBV7-2; D gene ambiguous. Trimming removed 5 bases from V and 11 bases from J, with 16 bases in between. CDR3 length: 13 residues. CDR1 is SGHTA and CDR2 is FQGNSA in the germline V gene. CDR3 sequence: CASSEDGLLAQHF. The CDR3 nucleotides are TGTGCCAGCAGCGAGGACGGGCTACTTGCCCAGCATTTT.

V is TRBV28 and J is TRBJ1-2; D possibly corresponds to TRBD1 (6 bases). V was trimmed by 2 bases and J by 7 bases, leaving 14 bases between them. The CDR3 sequence is 14 residues long. From germline, CDR1 is MDHEN and CDR2 SYDVKM. The CDR3 bases are TGTGCCAGCAGTTTAGAAGAGGGGGTCATTGGCTACACCTTC. Protein product: CASSLEEGVIGYTF.

V usage is TRBV18 and J usage is TRBJ2-3, with 10 nucleotides matching TRBD2. CDR1 is KGHSH and CDR2 is LQKENI in the germline V gene. V lost 1 base, J lost 4 bases, and 5 bases stayed unmatched. The CDR3 contains 16 residues. The CDR3 here is CASSPRASGGADTQYF. The CDR3 nucleotides are TGTGCCAGCTCACCACGCGCGAGCGGGGGGGCAGATACGCAGTATTTT.

This chain links TRBV11-2 with TRBJ1-1; TRBD1 is a possible D gene (6 bases). Germline V CDR1 and CDR2: SGHAT, FQNNGV. The CDR3 length is 15 residues. The V end was cut by 5 bases, the J end by 4 bases, with 17 bases between. This CDR3 reads CASSRWGGAGTEAFF. CDR3 in DNA: TGTGCCAGCAGCCGTTGGGGGGGCGCGGGCACTGAAGCTTTCTTT.

This chain connects TRBV4-1 to TRBJ1-5; the match to TRBD1 covers 10 bases. V was clipped by 0 bases and J by 6 bases; unmatched bases: 5. This CDR3 is 16 amino acids long. Per the germline V gene, CDR1 is MGHRA and CDR2 is YSYEKL. The DNA for the CDR3 is TGCGCCAGCAGCCAAGATATGACAGGGGGCCCTCAGCCCCAGCATTTT. Its protein product is CASSQDMTGGPQPQHF.

J is TRBJ1-5 and V is TRBV6-1; TRBD1 matches 8 bases. Germline V gene lookup returns CDR1 MNHNS and CDR2 SASEGT. CDR3 length equals 16 residues. After removal of 2 bases from V and 4 bases from J, the junction contained 7 bases not matched to a gene. CDR3 bases: TGTGCCAGCAGTGAACAGGGGGCTGGCGGAAATCAGCCCCAGCATTTT. It specifies CASSEQGAGGNQPQHF.

This clone has only one observation. The rearrangement joins TRBV11-3 to TRBJ2-2; D might be TRBD1 (6 bases). Trimming took off 4 bases at V and 4 bases at J, with 25 bases between the two ends. CDR3 length: 19 residues. Germline V lookup: CDR1 SGHNT, CDR2 YENEEA. Here the CDR3 DNA reads TGTGCCAGCAGCTCGGACCAGGGGTGGGACGCCCCGTCCACCGGGGAGCTGTTTTTT. Translation gives CASSSDQGWDAPSTGELFF.

The CDR3 DNA follows: TGTGCCAGTAGCCCGGACTGGGGGGTGACAGATACGCAGTATTTT. Its protein is CASSPDWGVTDTQYF. The gene calls are TRBV19 and TRBJ2-3, with D possibly TRBD2 on 6 matching bases. The germline V gene has CDR1 LNHDA and CDR2 SQIVND (reference sequence). Trimming shortened V by 6 bases and J by 3 bases, and 16 bases separated the two germline ends. The CDR3 is 15 residues long.